The 11 T cell receptor beta chains presented below share a single source sample, sequenced in a study of blood T cells in healthy people across ages. Then a second PCR, running about 6 to 11 cycles, was carried out with a sample-barcoded 5' primer and a J-beta primer mix. Via MiXCR, TCRdb re-called the 5' RACE reads, giving one row per CDR3 protein. In the table there are about 570,000 distinct CDR3 sequences, 25% to 35% of which are singletons. A further study also used this sample, focusing on T cells of mothers and their children.

Sequenced: blood. Receptors originate from a boy between 2 and 15 years old in good health.

The V and J genes are TRBV6-2 or TRBV6-3 and TRBJ1-2; D not certain. The CDR3 extends over 15 amino acids. With 5 bases removed from V and 3 bases from J, the gap between germline ends came to 16 bases. Germline CDR1 is MNHEY and CDR2 is SVGEGT. The CDR3 spells CASSRSGQAYYGYTF. As DNA, the CDR3 is TGTGCCAGCAGTCGATCGGGCCAGGCGTACTATGGCTACACCTTC.

This clonotype appeared a single time. The chain recombines TRBV3-1 with TRBJ2-1, with a weak D call TRBD1 (5 bases). Between the trimmed V and J ends, which lost 2 bases and 8 bases, there was a span of 16 bases. This CDR3 comprises 15 residues. Germline CDR1 is LGHDT and CDR2 is YNNKEL (reference sequence). CDR3 amino acids: CASSQRQGGGDEQFF. The CDR3 DNA is TGTGCCAGCAGCCAACGGCAGGGCGGTGGAGATGAGCAGTTCTTC.

This clonotype was seen more than once but under ten times. The rearrangement links TRBV15 to TRBJ2-3; 10 bases match TRBD2. The CDR3 extends over 15 amino acids. The V gene's germline CDR1 is LNHNV and CDR2 YYDKDF (reference sequence). The J segment lost 3 bases and the V segment lost 6 bases, leaving 6 bases of the junction unmatched. The CDR3 bases are TGTGCCACCAGTCTCTCGGGACTAGCGACAGATACGCAGTATTTT. Its protein product is CATSLSGLATDTQYF.

This clonotype was picked up a small number of times. The rearrangement links TRBV2 to TRBJ2-5, with D unclear. The J call is doubtful: the DNA matches TRBJ2-1 better. Germline CDR1 reads SNHLY; CDR2 reads FYNNEI. This CDR3 has 12 amino acids. CDR3 DNA sequence: TGTGCCAGCAGTGAGGACTACAATGAGCAGTTCTTC. Residues: CASSEDYNEQFF.

The chain carries TRBV7-2 and TRBJ2-5; 9 positions match TRBD1. V shed 1 base and J 3 bases; nucleotides not matched to a gene: 6. Per the germline V gene, CDR1 is SGHTA and CDR2 is FQGNSA. The CDR3 has 16 residues. CDR3 protein: CASSLGTGAFEETQYF. CDR3 coding DNA: TGTGCCAGCAGCTTAGGGACAGGGGCTTTCGAAGAGACCCAGTACTTC.

This clonotype was observed at least ten times. This chain links TRBV20-1 with TRBJ1-2; D perhaps matches TRBD1 (6 bases). The CDR3 contains 14 residues. Deletions cut 4 bases from V and 4 bases from J, with 16 bases between. CDR1 and CDR2 (germline): DFQATT, SNEGSKA (reference sequence). The CDR3 protein is CSAKQGTWVYGYTF. For the CDR3, the DNA is TGCAGTGCTAAGCAGGGGACCTGGGTCTATGGCTACACCTTC.

In its sample, this clonotype was seen many times. The chain's CDR3 is CASSPRLAGGHDTGELFF. CDR3 coding DNA: TGCGCCAGCAGCCCCCGTTTAGCGGGGGGGCATGACACCGGGGAGCTGTTTTTT. This chain connects TRBV5-1 to TRBJ2-2, with 11 bases that match TRBD2. The trim removed 4 bases at V and 3 bases at J, leaving 11 bases unmatched. Germline CDR1 is SGHRS and CDR2 is YFSETQ. This CDR3 spans 18 amino acids. The variable domain in full, with the rest retrieved from reference TRBV5-1 and TRBJ2-2, is KAGVTQTPRYLIKTRGQQVTLSCSPISGHRSVSWYQQTPGQGLQFLFEYFSETQRNKGNFPGRFSGRQFSNSRSEMNVSTLELGDSALYLCASSPRLAGGHDTGELFFGEGSRLTVL.

The chain uses TRBV6-5 and TRBJ1-1, with 10 nucleotides matching TRBD1. CDR1 is MNHEY and CDR2 is SVGAGI in the germline V gene. Trimming took 2 bases from V and 2 from J; bases not matched to a gene: 8. The CDR3 totals 17 residues. The CDR3 protein is CASSYRWDRGLNTEAFF. CDR3 nucleotides: TGTGCCAGCAGTTACCGTTGGGACAGGGGCTTAAACACTGAAGCTTTCTTT.

This sequence joins TRBV29-1 and TRBJ2-7; no reliable D call. V was shortened by 0 bases and J by 2 bases, with 14 bases between the two germline ends. The CDR3 runs 15 residues. The germline V gene encodes CDR1 SQVTM and CDR2 ANQGSEA. In DNA form, the CDR3 reads TGCAGCGTTGAAGATGGATTGGCTCCAACCTACGAGCAGTACTTC. Protein: CSVEDGLAPTYEQYF.

Only a few counts were recorded for this clonotype. This rearrangement joins TRBV6-6 to TRBJ2-5; 9 nucleotides line up with TRBD1. With the DNA end fitting TRBJ2-7 better, the J assignment may be wrong. This CDR3 is built from 14 residues. Germline loops: CDR1 MNHNY, CDR2 SVGAGI (reference sequence). Here the CDR3 DNA reads TGTGCCAGCAGTTCACAGGGGGCACCCTACGAGCAGTACTTC. It codes for CASSSQGAPYEQYF.

The V and J genes are TRBV24-1 and TRBJ2-4; D perhaps matches TRBD1 (6 bases). The V gene's germline CDR1 is KGHDR and CDR2 SFDVKD. Trimming left V 0 bases short and J 8 bases short, with 10 bases between. The CDR3 loop spans 14 amino acids. CDR3 in DNA: TGTGCCACCAGTGATTTGCGAGAGGGGGACATTCAGTACTTC. Translated: CATSDLREGDIQYF.